These 25 T cell receptor beta chains originate from one sample sequenced in a study of PD-L1 blockade in urothelial cancer. Assay used: immunoSEQ multiplex PCR; TCRdb lists only in-frame clones, some missing. The sample includes tens of thousands of clones, 82% of them seen just once. Sequencing used PBMCs, obtained around atezolizumab (anti-PD-L1) treatment. Receptors were obtained from a man in his 70s with urothelial cancer.

V and J are TRBV7-7 and TRBJ2-5, with D tentatively TRBD1 (5 bases). The CDR3 has 16 amino acids. Looked up from germline, CDR1 is SSHAT and CDR2 is FNYEAQ (reference sequence). V lost 5 bases and J lost 2, with 18 bases in between. In nucleotides, the CDR3 is TGTGCCAGCAGCGCCAACGACAGATTAATACAAGAGACCCAGTACTTC. Its protein is CASSANDRLIQETQYF.

This clone was counted between two and nine times. The chain combines TRBV2 with TRBJ2-7; the match to TRBD1 covers 7 bases. V was clipped by 4 bases and J by 5 bases; unmatched bases: 8. CDR3 size: 14 residues. CDR1 SNHLY and CDR2 FYNNEI come from the germline V gene. The CDR3 reads CASSVNRGAHEQYF. The CDR3 DNA reads TGTGCCAGCAGTGTTAACAGGGGTGCCCACGAGCAGTACTTC.

The rearrangement links TRBV6-1 to TRBJ1-6; D gene uncertain. With 1 base removed from V and 8 bases from J, the gap between germline ends came to 6 bases. The CDR3 totals 13 residues. CDR1 is MNHNS, CDR2 SASEGT, per germline. The CDR3 spells CASSEVADSPLHF. CDR3 nucleotide sequence: TGTGCCAGCAGTGAAGTGGCAGATTCACCCCTCCACTTT.

The chain joins TRBV7-3 to TRBJ2-3; D perhaps matches TRBD1 (6 bases). This CDR3 has 13 residues. The germline CDR1 and CDR2 sequences are SGHTA and FQGTGA. V lost 8 bases, J lost 8 bases, and 17 bases lay in between. In DNA form, the CDR3 reads TGTGCCAGCGGCCCTACGGACAGACCTACGCAGTATTTT. Encoded protein: CASGPTDRPTQYF.

This sequence joins TRBV19 and TRBJ2-3; tentatively, D is TRBD1 (5 bases). V lost 5 bases and J lost 0, with 12 bases in between. The V gene's germline CDR1 is LNHDA and CDR2 SQIVND (reference sequence). CDR3 size: 15 residues. The CDR3 sequence is CASSGRARSTDTQYF. The CDR3 nucleotides read TGTGCCAGTAGTGGCAGGGCGAGGAGCACAGATACGCAGTATTTT.

This sequence joins TRBV19 and TRBJ1-6, with 7 bases identical to TRBD1. Germline V gene data show CDR1 as LNHDA and CDR2 as SQIVND (reference sequence). CDR3 length: 14 residues. Trimming at V came to 8 bases and at J to 7 bases, leaving 8 bases not matched to a gene. The CDR3 here is CASGQAPGNSPLHF. The CDR3 DNA is TGTGCCAGTGGACAGGCGCCGGGGAATTCACCCCTCCACTTT.

The chain couples TRBV7-9 to TRBJ1-4; 8 nucleotides line up with TRBD1. The CDR3 covers 16 residues. With V trimmed by 5 bases and J by 1 base, 6 bases remained unmatched. The germline V gene has CDR1 SEHNR and CDR2 FQNEAQ (reference sequence). The CDR3 here is CASSKFTGGTNEKLFF. CDR3 in DNA: TGTGCCAGCAGCAAGTTCACAGGGGGAACTAATGAAAAACTGTTTTTT.

This clone was recorded a few times. CDR3 DNA: TGTGCCAGCAGCGGAGGGGTTCGTGAAAAACTGTTTTTT. Its protein product is CASSGGVREKLFF. This chain connects TRBV2 to TRBJ1-4; D may be TRBD1 (5 bases). This CDR3 comprises 13 residues. V dropped 6 bases and J dropped 7 bases, with 12 bases sitting between them. The germline gives CDR1 SNHLY, CDR2 FYNNEI.

This clone was detected once. This chain connects TRBV19 to TRBJ2-1; the D gene is possibly TRBD2 (5 bases). This CDR3 is 13 amino acids long. Germline CDR1 reads LNHDA; CDR2 reads SQIVND (reference sequence). V shed 5 bases and J shed 8 bases, with 13 bases lying between them. The CDR3 DNA follows: TGTGCCAGTAGTCTCCGGGATAGTGATGAGCAGTTCTTC. Translation gives CASSLRDSDEQFF.

The rearrangement links TRBV4-1 to TRBJ1-2, with D tentatively TRBD1 (6 bases). Trimming took 8 bases from V and 4 from J, leaving 17 bases between them. Per the germline V gene, CDR1 is MGHRA and CDR2 is YSYEKL. The CDR3 extends over 14 amino acids. The CDR3 DNA sequence: TGCGCCAGCTCCCCAAACGGACAGACCTATGGCTACACCTTC. Its translation is CASSPNGQTYGYTF.

The chain links TRBV6-6 to TRBJ2-5; 7 nucleotides align to TRBD2. This CDR3 has 16 residues. In germline, CDR1 is MNHNY, CDR2 SVGAGI (reference sequence). J was trimmed by 5 bases and V by 6 bases; bases with no gene match: 15. For the CDR3, the DNA is TGTGCCAGCAGCGGCGTGAATCGAGGGGAGGGTGAGACCCAGTACTTC. Its protein product is CASSGVNRGEGETQYF.

This clone was observed a few times. This rearrangement joins TRBV7-9 to TRBJ1-6; 7 bases map to TRBD1. After removal of 5 bases from V and 6 bases from J, the junction contained 10 bases not matched to a gene. The CDR3 extends over 16 amino acids. Germline V lookup: CDR1 SEHNR, CDR2 FQNEAQ (reference sequence). CDR3 residues: CASSPAANRGNSPLHF. CDR3 coding DNA: TGTGCCAGCAGCCCCGCGGCTAACAGGGGTAATTCACCCCTCCACTTT.

This chain uses TRBV28 with TRBJ1-2; unclear D gene. CDR3 length equals 15 residues. The germline CDR1 and CDR2 sequences are MDHEN and SYDVKM. V was cut by 3 bases and J by 0 bases, with 11 bases left in between. The CDR3 DNA is TGTGCCAGCAGTTTCGGGGAGGACGCTAACTATGGCTACACCTTC. This translates into CASSFGEDANYGYTF.

The V gene is TRBV7-7, the J gene TRBJ2-2; 14 bases map to TRBD2. Looked up from germline, CDR1 is SSHAT and CDR2 is FNYEAQ (reference sequence). The CDR3 covers 17 residues. Trimming took 4 bases from V and 2 from J; bases not matched to a gene: 3. This chain's CDR3 is CASSWTSGGRNTGELFF. The CDR3 DNA reads TGTGCCAGCAGCTGGACTAGCGGGGGGCGAAACACCGGGGAGCTGTTTTTT.

This clone was seen a handful of times. The genes are TRBV19 and TRBJ1-5; a possible D gene is TRBD1 (6 bases). Per the germline V gene, CDR1 is LNHDA and CDR2 is SQIVND (reference sequence). This CDR3 is 14 amino acids long. Between the trimmed V and J ends, which lost 4 bases and 8 bases, there was a span of 15 bases. The CDR3 DNA reads TGTGCCAGTAGTACCGCGACAGGTAGGGAGCCCCAGCATTTT. It translates to CASSTATGREPQHF.

The V gene is TRBV29-1, the J gene TRBJ2-1, with D unresolved. This CDR3 comprises 13 residues. Trimming shortened V by 5 bases and J by 0 bases, and 8 bases separated the two germline ends. CDR1 SQVTM and CDR2 ANQGSEA come from the germline V gene. CDR3 nucleotide sequence: TGCAGCGTTCGGGTAAGCTCCTACAATGAGCAGTTCTTC. Its translation is CSVRVSSYNEQFF.

This sequence joins TRBV5-1 and TRBJ1-3; D unresolved. Germline CDR1 SGHRS, CDR2 YFSETQ. V lost 7 bases, J lost 0 bases, and 8 bases lay in between. This CDR3 region has 13 residues. The CDR3 nucleotides read TGCGCCAGCCGAGACACCTCTGGAAACACCATATATTTT. The encoded protein is CASRDTSGNTIYF.

The chain links TRBV5-1 to TRBJ2-1; D might be TRBD2 (5 bases). CDR1 and CDR2 from the germline V gene are SGHRS and YFSETQ. Trimming removed 4 bases from V and 3 bases from J, with 11 bases in between. This CDR3 is built from 14 residues. The CDR3 region has the DNA TGCGCCAGCAGCACTGAGCGGTACTACAATGAGCAGTTCTTC. Amino acid sequence: CASSTERYYNEQFF.

The chain combines TRBV27 with TRBJ1-6; TRBD1 aligns across 7 bases. The germline gives CDR1 MNHEY, CDR2 SMNVEV (reference sequence). The CDR3 extends over 18 amino acids. The junction had 6 bases not matched to a gene; V was cut back by 1 base and J by 0 bases. DNA for the CDR3: TGTGCCAGCAGTTTATACGACAGGGCGGTCTCCTATAATTCACCCCTCCACTTT. It codes for CASSLYDRAVSYNSPLHF.

The chain carries TRBV5-4 and TRBJ1-1; weak D call: TRBD1 (5 bases). V lost 4 bases and J 6 bases, leaving 25 bases between the germline ends. This CDR3 has 17 residues. Germline loops: CDR1 SGHNT, CDR2 YYREEE (reference sequence). CDR3 nucleotides: TGTGCCAGCAGCCAAGATGTCCAGGGTGGTAGTTTTGCTGAAGCTTTCTTT. Translated: CASSQDVQGGSFAEAFF.

DNA of the CDR3: TGTGCCAGCAGCTTAGGTCTTTCCTACGAGCAGTACTTC. This encodes CASSLGLSYEQYF. The chain employs TRBV7-2 and TRBJ2-7, with D unresolved. CDR1 and CDR2 from the germline V gene are SGHTA and FQGNSA. V was pared by 1 base and J by 1 base, with 5 bases between. This CDR3 comprises 13 residues.

The V and J genes are TRBV5-5 and TRBJ1-6; 8 nucleotides line up with TRBD1. This CDR3 spans 13 amino acids. V trimming: 4 bases; J trimming: 8 bases; junction bases outside the gene matches: 2. Germline CDR1 is SGHKS and CDR2 is YYEKEE (reference sequence). In DNA form, the CDR3 reads TGTGCCAGCAGCCAGGACAGGGATTCACCCCTCCACTTT. Translated: CASSQDRDSPLHF.

This clone was seen once. The chain employs TRBV11-2 and TRBJ1-2; 9 bases are shared with TRBD1. Germline V gives CDR1 SGHAT, CDR2 FQNNGV. The CDR3 contains 15 residues. V gave up 4 bases and J gave up 6 bases; unmatched junction bases: 9. The DNA of the CDR3 is TGTGCCAGCAGCTCACCGGGACAGGGACGGAATGGCTACACCTTC. Translating it yields CASSSPGQGRNGYTF.

This clone was seen only once. V is TRBV30 and J is TRBJ2-5; possibly TRBD1 for D (5 bases). Trimming stripped 0 bases from V and 5 bases from J, with 16 bases between. The CDR3 is 15 amino acids. The germline CDR1 and CDR2 sequences are GTSNPN and SVGIG (reference sequence). CDR3 protein: CAWSVWGGGEETQYF. As DNA, the CDR3 is TGTGCCTGGAGTGTGTGGGGCGGTGGAGAGGAGACCCAGTACTTC.

V is TRBV11-2 and J is TRBJ2-5, with a possible D match to TRBD2 (5 bases). Germline V gene sequence: CDR1 SGHAT, CDR2 FQNNGV. Trimming took off 0 bases at V and 4 bases at J, with 15 bases between the two ends. The CDR3 is 16 residues long. The CDR3 protein is CASSLDPGGRGETQYF. Written as DNA, the CDR3 is TGTGCCAGCAGCTTAGATCCTGGAGGTAGAGGAGAGACCCAGTACTTC.